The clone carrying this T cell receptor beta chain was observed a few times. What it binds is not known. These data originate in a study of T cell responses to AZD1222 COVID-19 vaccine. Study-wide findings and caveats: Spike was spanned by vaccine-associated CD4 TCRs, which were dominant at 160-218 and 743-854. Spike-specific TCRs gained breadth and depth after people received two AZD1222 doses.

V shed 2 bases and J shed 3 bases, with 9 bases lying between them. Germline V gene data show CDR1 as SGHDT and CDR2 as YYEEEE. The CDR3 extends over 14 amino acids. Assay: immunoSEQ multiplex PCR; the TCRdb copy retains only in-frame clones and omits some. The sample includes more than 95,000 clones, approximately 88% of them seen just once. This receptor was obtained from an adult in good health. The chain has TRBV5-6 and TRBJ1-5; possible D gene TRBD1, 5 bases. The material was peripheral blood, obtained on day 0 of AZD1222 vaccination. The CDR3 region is CASSFRDYNQPQHF. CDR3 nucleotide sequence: TGTGCCAGCAGCTTCCGGGACTACAATCAGCCCCAGCATTTT.